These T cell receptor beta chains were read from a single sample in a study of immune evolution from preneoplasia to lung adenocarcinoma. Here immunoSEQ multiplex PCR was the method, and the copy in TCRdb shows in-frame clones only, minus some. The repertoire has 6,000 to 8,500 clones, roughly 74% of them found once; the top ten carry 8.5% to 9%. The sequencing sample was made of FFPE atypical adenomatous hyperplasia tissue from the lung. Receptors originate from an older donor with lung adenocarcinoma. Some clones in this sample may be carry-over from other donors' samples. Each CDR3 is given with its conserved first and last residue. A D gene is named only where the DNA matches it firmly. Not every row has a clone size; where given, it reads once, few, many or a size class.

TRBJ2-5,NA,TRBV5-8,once,TGTGCCAGCAGCTTGAGAAGAACGGCGTCACAAGAGACCCAGTACTTC,CASSLRRTASQETQYF
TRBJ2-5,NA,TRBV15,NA,TGTGCCACCAGCAGAGATTTTGGAGAGACCCAGTACTTC,CATSRDFGETQYF
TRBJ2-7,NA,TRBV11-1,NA,TGTGCCAGCAGCCCACCGGGCTCATTATACGAGCAGTACTTC,CASSPPGSLYEQYF
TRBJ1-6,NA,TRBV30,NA,TGTGCCTGGGGCCTGGGGAATTCACCCCTCCACTTT,CAWGLGNSPLHF
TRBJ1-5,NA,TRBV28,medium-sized,TGTGCCAGCAGTGGACAGAACAATCAGCCCCAGCATTTT,CASSGQNNQPQHF
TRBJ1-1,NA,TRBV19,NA,TGTGCCAGTAGTATAGAGGGATTTGCCAAGACAGGCTCAAACACTGAAGCTTTCTTT,CASSIEGFAKTGSNTEAFF
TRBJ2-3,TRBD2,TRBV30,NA,TGTGCCTGGAGTGTACTAGCGGGGAGCACAGATACGCAGTATTTT,CAWSVLAGSTDTQYF
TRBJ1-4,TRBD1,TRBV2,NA,TGTGCCAGCAGCAGCACTCCGGGACAGAATGAAAAACTGTTTTTT,CASSSTPGQNEKLFF
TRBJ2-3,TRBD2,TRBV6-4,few,TGTGCCAGCAGTGAAAACGGGGGGGCGACAGATACGCAGTATTTT,CASSENGGATDTQYF
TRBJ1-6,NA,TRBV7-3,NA,TGTGCCAGCAGCTTTATAAGGAATTCACCCCTCCACTTT,CASSFIRNSPLHF
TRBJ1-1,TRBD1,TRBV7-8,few,TGTGCCAGCGACTCCGGACAGGGTCTTCGAGCTTTCTTT,CASDSGQGLRAFF
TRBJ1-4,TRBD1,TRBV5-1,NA,TGCGCCAGCAGCTTAGCAGGGGGTGATGAAAAACTGTTTTTT,CASSLAGGDEKLFF
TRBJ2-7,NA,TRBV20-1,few,TGCAGTGCTAGCACCTACGAGCAGTACTTC,CSASTYEQYF
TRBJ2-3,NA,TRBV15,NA,TGTGCCACCAGCAGGAGGGCGGCGGTAGATACGCAGTATTTT,CATSRRAAVDTQYF